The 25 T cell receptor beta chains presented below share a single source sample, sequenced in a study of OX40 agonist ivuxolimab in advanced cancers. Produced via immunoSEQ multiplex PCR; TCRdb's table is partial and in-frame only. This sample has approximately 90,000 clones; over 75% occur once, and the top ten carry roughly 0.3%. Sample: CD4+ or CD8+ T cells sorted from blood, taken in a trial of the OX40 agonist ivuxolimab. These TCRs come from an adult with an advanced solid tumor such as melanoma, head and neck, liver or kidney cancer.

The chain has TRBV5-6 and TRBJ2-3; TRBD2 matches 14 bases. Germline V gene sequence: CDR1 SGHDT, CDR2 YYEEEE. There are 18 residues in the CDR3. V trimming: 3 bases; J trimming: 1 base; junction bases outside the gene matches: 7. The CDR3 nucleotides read TGTGCCAGCAGCTCCGGGACTAGCGGGGGTGTTGGCACAGATACGCAGTATTTT. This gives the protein CASSSGTSGGVGTDTQYF.

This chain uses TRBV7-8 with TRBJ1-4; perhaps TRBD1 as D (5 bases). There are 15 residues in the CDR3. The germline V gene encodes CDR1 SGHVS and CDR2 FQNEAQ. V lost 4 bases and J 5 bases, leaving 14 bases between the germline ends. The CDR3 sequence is CASSSWTGQNEKLFF. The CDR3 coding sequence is TGTGCCAGCAGCTCGTGGACGGGGCAAAATGAAAAACTGTTTTTT.

CDR3 nucleotides: TGCGCCAGCAGCCTGGGTTTCAGGGCCAACGAGCAGTACTTC. Encoded protein: CASSLGFRANEQYF. The chain recombines TRBV4-1 with TRBJ2-7; D possibly corresponds to TRBD1 (5 bases). The germline CDR1 and CDR2 sequences are MGHRA and YSYEKL. Trimming left V 4 bases short and J 5 bases short, with 15 bases between. The CDR3 has 14 amino acids.

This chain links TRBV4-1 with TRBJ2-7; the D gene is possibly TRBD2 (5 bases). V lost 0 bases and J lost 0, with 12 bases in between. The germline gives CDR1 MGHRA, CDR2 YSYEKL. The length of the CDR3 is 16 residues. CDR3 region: CASSQDEGRSSYEQYF. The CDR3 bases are TGCGCCAGCAGCCAAGATGAGGGTCGTAGCTCCTACGAGCAGTACTTC.

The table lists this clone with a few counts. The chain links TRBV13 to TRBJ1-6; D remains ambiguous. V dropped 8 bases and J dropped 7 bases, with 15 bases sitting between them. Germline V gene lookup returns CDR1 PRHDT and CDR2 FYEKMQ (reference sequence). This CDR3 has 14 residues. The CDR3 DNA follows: TGTGCCAGCGCCGGTCTAGGTTGGAATTCACCCCTCCACTTT. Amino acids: CASAGLGWNSPLHF. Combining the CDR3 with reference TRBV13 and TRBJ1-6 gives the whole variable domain AAGVIQSPRHLIKEKRETATLKCYPIPRHDTVYWYQQGPGQDPQFLISFYEKMQSDKGSIPDRFSAQQFSDYHSELNMSSLELGDSALYFCASAGLGWNSPLHFGNGTRLTVT.

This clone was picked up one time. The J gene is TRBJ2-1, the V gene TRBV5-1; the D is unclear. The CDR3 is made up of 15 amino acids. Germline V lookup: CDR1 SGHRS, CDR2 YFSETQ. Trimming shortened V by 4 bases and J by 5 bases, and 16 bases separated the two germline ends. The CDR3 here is CASSPPTQVDNEQFF. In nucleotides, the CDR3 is TGCGCCAGCAGCCCCCCCACCCAGGTTGACAATGAGCAGTTCTTC.

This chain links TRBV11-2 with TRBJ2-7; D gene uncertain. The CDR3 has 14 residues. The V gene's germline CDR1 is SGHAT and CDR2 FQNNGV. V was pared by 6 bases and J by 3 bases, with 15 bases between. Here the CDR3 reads CASSKGSPGYEQYF. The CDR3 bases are TGTGCCAGCAGTAAGGGAAGTCCGGGCTACGAGCAGTACTTC.

CDR3 amino acids: CASSPRQGSNTGELFF. DNA for the CDR3: TGCGCCAGCAGCCCAAGACAGGGGTCGAACACCGGGGAGCTGTTTTTT. The rearrangement links TRBV5-1 to TRBJ2-2; 8 nucleotides line up with TRBD1. The junction had 5 bases not matched to a gene; V was cut back by 4 bases and J by 0 bases. Germline V gene lookup returns CDR1 SGHRS and CDR2 YFSETQ. This CDR3 is built from 16 residues.

The CDR3, as DNA: TGTGCCAGCAGCTTAAGGGACAGGGGGTCTGAAGCTTTCTTT. It yields the protein CASSLRDRGSEAFF. The rearrangement joins TRBV11-2 to TRBJ1-1, with 11 bases identical to TRBD1. V shed 2 bases, J shed 6 bases, and the junction held 2 bases outside the gene matches. Germline V gene lookup returns CDR1 SGHAT and CDR2 FQNNGV. CDR3 length: 14 amino acids.

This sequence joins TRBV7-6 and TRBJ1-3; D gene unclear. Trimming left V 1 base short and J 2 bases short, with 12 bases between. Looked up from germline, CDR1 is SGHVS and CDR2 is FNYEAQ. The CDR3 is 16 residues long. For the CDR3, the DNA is TGTGCCAGCAGCTTAGGGTACGCGTACACTGGAAACACCATATATTTT. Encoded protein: CASSLGYAYTGNTIYF.

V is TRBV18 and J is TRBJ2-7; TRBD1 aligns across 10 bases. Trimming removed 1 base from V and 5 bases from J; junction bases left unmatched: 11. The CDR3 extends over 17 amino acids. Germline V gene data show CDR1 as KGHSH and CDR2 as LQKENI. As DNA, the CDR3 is TGTGCCAGCTCACCACTGGGCGGAGGGACAGGGGATAACGAGCAGTACTTC. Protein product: CASSPLGGGTGDNEQYF.

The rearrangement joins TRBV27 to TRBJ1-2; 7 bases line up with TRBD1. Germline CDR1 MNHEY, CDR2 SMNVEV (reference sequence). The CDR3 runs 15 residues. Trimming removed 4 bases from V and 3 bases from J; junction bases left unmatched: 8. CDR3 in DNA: TGTGCCAGCAGTTCTCGACAGGGTACAGACTATGGCTACACCTTC. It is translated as CASSSRQGTDYGYTF.

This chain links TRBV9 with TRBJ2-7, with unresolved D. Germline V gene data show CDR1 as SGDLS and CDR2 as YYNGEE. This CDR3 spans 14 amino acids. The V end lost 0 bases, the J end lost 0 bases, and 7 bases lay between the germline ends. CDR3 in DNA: TGTGCCAGCAGCGTAGGGCAGTTCTCCTACGAGCAGTACTTC. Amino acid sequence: CASSVGQFSYEQYF.

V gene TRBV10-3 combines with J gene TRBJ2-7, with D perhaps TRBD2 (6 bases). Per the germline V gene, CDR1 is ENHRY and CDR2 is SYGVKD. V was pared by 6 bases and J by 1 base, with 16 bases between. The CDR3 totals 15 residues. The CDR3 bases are TGTGCCATCAGGGGTGGTGGCGGGACTTCCTACGAGCAGTACTTC. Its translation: CAIRGGGGTSYEQYF.

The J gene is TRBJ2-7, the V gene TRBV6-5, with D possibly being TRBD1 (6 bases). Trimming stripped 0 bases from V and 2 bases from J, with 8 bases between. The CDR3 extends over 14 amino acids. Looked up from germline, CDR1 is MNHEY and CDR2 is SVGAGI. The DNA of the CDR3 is TGTGCCAGCAGTTACTCGACAGGCACCTACGAGCAGTACTTC. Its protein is CASSYSTGTYEQYF.

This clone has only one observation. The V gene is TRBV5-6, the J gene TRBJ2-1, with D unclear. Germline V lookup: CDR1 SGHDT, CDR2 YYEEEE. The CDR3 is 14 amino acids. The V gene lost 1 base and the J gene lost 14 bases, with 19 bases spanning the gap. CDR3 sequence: CASSLFSTTRLEFF. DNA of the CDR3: TGTGCCAGCAGCTTGTTCTCCACGACAAGGCTGGAGTTCTTC.

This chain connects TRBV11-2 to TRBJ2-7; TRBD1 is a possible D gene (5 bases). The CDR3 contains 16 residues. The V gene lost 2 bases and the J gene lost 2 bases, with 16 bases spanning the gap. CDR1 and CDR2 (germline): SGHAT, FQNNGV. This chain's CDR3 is CASSLPQGAYTYEQYF. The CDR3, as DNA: TGTGCCAGCAGCTTACCGCAAGGGGCGTACACCTACGAGCAGTACTTC.

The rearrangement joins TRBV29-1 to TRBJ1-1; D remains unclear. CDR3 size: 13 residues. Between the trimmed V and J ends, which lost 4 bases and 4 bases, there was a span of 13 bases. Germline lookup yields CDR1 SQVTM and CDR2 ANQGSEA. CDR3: CSVGRELGTEAFF. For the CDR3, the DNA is TGCAGCGTTGGGAGGGAACTGGGCACTGAAGCTTTCTTT.

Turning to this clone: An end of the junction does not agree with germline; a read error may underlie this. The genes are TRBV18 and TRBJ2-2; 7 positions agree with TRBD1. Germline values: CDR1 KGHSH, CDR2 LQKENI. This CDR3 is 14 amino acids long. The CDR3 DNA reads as TGTGCCTGCTCGGAACAGGGGTACACCGGGGAGCTGTTTTTT. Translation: CACSEQGYTGELFF.

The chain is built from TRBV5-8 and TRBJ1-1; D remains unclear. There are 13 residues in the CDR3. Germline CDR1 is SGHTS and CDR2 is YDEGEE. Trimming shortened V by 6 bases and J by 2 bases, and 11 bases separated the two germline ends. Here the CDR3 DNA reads TGTGCCAGCACGAGTGGGGTAAACACTGAAGCTTTCTTT. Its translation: CASTSGVNTEAFF.

The CDR3 sequence is CASTPEQVPTYEQYF. The CDR3 coding sequence is TGCGCCAGCACGCCTGAACAGGTCCCAACCTACGAGCAGTACTTC. The chain links TRBV5-1 to TRBJ2-7; possible D gene TRBD1, 5 bases. The CDR3 spans 15 residues. Trimming pared 6 bases from V and 2 bases from J, leaving 18 bases between. CDR1 and CDR2 from the germline V gene are SGHRS and YFSETQ.

The CDR3 loop reads CASAPNTEAFF. CDR3 DNA: TGTGCTAGTGCCCCGAACACTGAAGCTTTCTTT. The chain joins TRBV12-5 to TRBJ1-1; D is undetermined. V lost 7 bases and J 1 base, leaving 4 bases between the germline ends. The CDR3 is 11 amino acids. Germline V lookup: CDR1 LGHNT, CDR2 FRNRAP.

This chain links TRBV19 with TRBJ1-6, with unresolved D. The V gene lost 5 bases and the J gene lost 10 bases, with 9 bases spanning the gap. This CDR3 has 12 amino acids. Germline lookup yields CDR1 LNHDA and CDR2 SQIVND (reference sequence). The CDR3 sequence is CASSLQNSPLHF. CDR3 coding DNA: TGTGCCAGTAGTTTACAGAACTCACCCCTCCACTTT. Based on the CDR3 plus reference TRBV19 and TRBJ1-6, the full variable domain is DGGITQSPKYLFRKEGQNVTLSCEQNLNHDAMYWYRQDPGQGLRLIYYSQIVNDFQKGDIAEGYSVSREKKESFPLTVTSAQKNPTAFYLCASSLQNSPLHFGNGTRLTVT.

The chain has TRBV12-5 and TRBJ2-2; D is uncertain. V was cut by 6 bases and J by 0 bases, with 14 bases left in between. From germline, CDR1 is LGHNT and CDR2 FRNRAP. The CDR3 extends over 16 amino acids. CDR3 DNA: TGTGCTAGTGGCTCCGGGCAGACCGCGAACACCGGGGAGCTGTTTTTT. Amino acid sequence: CASGSGQTANTGELFF.

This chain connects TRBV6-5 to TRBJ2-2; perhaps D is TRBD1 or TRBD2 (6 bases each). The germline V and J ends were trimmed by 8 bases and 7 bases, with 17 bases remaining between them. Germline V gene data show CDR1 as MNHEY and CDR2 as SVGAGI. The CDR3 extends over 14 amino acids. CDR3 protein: CASGTPKGGGELFF. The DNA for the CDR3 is TGTGCCAGCGGGACTCCGAAGGGGGGCGGGGAGCTGTTTTTT.